One sample yielded the 27 T cell receptor beta chains listed below, sequenced in a study of cytomegalovirus exposure and HLA in healthy donors. The PCR had 60 Vbeta and 13 Jbeta primers. This table comes from immunoSEQ multiplex PCR, and its TCRdb copy is limited to in-frame clones, with some not included. The data contain roughly 150,000 clones, around two thirds of them singletons. What was sequenced was PBMCs. Receptor source: a man aged 25-40 years in good health and CMV-seropositive.

This clone showed up just a few times. At one boundary the junction diverges from the germline segment, which might be a read error. The rearrangement uses TRBV6-1 and TRBJ2-2; weak D call: TRBD2 (5 bases). This CDR3 region has 13 residues. Germline-derived CDR1 and CDR2 are MNHNS and SASEGT. CDR3 coding DNA: TGTGCCAGCAGTCTAGGGAACACCGGGGAGCCGTTTTTT. This translates into CASSLGNTGEPFF.

This clone occurred a few times. As DNA, the CDR3 is TGTGCCAGCAGCGCCCGGGGGGGGGAGGACAGTCCAAATCAGCCCCAGCATTTT. Translation gives CASSARGGEDSPNQPQHF. The chain recombines TRBV5-5 with TRBJ1-5; possible D gene TRBD1, 6 bases. Trimming took 4 bases from V and 4 from J, leaving 24 bases between them. This CDR3 comprises 18 residues. Germline V gene lookup returns CDR1 SGHKS and CDR2 YYEKEE (reference sequence).

This chain uses TRBV6-1 with TRBJ1-5; D is possibly TRBD1 (5 bases). The CDR3 runs 15 residues. Germline V gene sequence: CDR1 MNHNS, CDR2 SASEGT. The ends were cut back, 3 bases at V and 0 bases at J, with 9 bases in the middle. CDR3 amino acids: CASSDGAYSNQPQHF. The DNA for the CDR3 is TGTGCCAGCAGTGATGGGGCCTATAGCAATCAGCCCCAGCATTTT.

J is TRBJ2-2 and V is TRBV2; no definite D call. V gave up 3 bases and J gave up 3 bases, with 2 bases separating them. The V gene's germline CDR1 is SNHLY and CDR2 FYNNEI. The CDR3 is 12 residues long. This chain's CDR3 is CASSDYTGELFF. Here the CDR3 DNA reads TGTGCCAGCAGTGACTACACCGGGGAGCTGTTTTTT.

This clone was detected only a few times. V and J are TRBV5-1 and TRBJ1-2, with 12 bases identical to TRBD1. The CDR3 is made up of 15 amino acids. The germline CDR1 and CDR2 sequences are SGHRS and YFSETQ. The ends lost 4 bases at V and 6 bases at J; junction bases unmatched: 7. The CDR3 loop is CASSSGDRGLDGYTF. In nucleotides, the CDR3 is TGCGCCAGCAGCAGCGGGGACAGGGGGCTGGATGGCTACACCTTC.

V is TRBV10-2 and J is TRBJ2-7; D is undetermined. The V gene's germline CDR1 is WSHSY and CDR2 SAAADI. This CDR3 spans 13 amino acids. V lost 6 bases and J 2 bases, leaving 11 bases between the germline ends. The CDR3 spells CASSENTPYEQYF. CDR3 coding DNA: TGCGCCAGCAGCGAAAATACACCCTACGAGCAGTACTTC.

The rearrangement joins TRBV15 to TRBJ2-1; tentative D call: TRBD2 (6 bases). Germline V CDR1 and CDR2: LNHNV, YYDKDF (reference sequence). There are 16 residues in the CDR3. Trimming stripped 1 base from V and 1 base from J, with 11 bases between. CDR3 nucleotide sequence: TGTGCCACCAGCAGAGTCGATAGCGGTTCCTACAATGAGCAGTTCTTC. It yields the protein CATSRVDSGSYNEQFF.

The chain is built from TRBV5-4 and TRBJ2-4; a possible D gene is TRBD1 (5 bases). The CDR3 is 15 amino acids. V lost 0 bases and J lost 7, with 14 bases in between. Per germline, CDR1 SGHNT and CDR2 YYREEE (reference sequence). CDR3 nucleotides: TGTGCCAGCAGCTTGGCCACGGACATCCCCAACATTCAGTACTTC. Translating gives CASSLATDIPNIQYF.

The chain links TRBV21-1 to TRBJ1-5. TRBV21-1 is tagged as a pseudogene. CDR3 length: 20 amino acids. The chain's CDR3 is CASSVKKGGTVIHSNQPQHF. In DNA form, the CDR3 reads TGTGCCAGCAGCGTCAAAAAAGGAGGGACGGTTATACATAGCAATCAGCCCCAGCATTTT.

This sequence joins TRBV28 and TRBJ2-2, with TRBD2 matching over 8 bases. There are 17 residues in the CDR3. Per germline, CDR1 MDHEN and CDR2 SYDVKM. Unmatched junction bases numbered 11, after V lost 2 bases and J lost 6 bases. CDR3 sequence: CASSLPPGGLRAGELFF. In DNA, the CDR3 is TGTGCCAGCAGTTTACCCCCGGGAGGGCTAAGGGCCGGGGAGCTGTTTTTT.

This chain uses TRBV7-8 with TRBJ2-7; D might be TRBD1 (6 bases). V lost 6 bases and J lost 0, with 18 bases in between. The CDR3 has 16 amino acids. Looked up from germline, CDR1 is SGHVS and CDR2 is FQNEAQ. The CDR3 protein is CASRSWTDDSSYEQYF. The CDR3 DNA reads as TGTGCCAGCAGGTCGTGGACAGATGATAGCTCCTACGAGCAGTACTTC.

V and J are TRBV7-3 and TRBJ2-1; D is uncertain. CDR3 length: 14 amino acids. V lost 4 bases and J 6 bases, leaving 13 bases between the germline ends. Germline CDR1 reads SGHTA; CDR2 reads FQGTGA. The CDR3 bases are TGTGCCAGCAGCTCCCCAAATTCGGGCAATGAGCAGTTCTTC. Its translation is CASSSPNSGNEQFF.

The gene calls are TRBV30 and TRBJ1-3; D unresolved. The CDR3 sequence is 16 residues long. Germline-derived CDR1 and CDR2 are GTSNPN and SVGIG (reference sequence). V was clipped by 0 bases and J by 6 bases, with 18 bases between them. The CDR3 DNA reads TGTGCCTGGAGTGTAAAGGATCAGGTGCCCCCAAACACCATATATTTT. Encoded protein: CAWSVKDQVPPNTIYF.

The chain couples TRBV30 to TRBJ1-1, with unresolved D. The CDR3 is 10 amino acids. Germline CDR1 reads GTSNPN; CDR2 reads SVGIG (reference sequence). The CDR3 sequence: CALKLSEAFF. DNA for the CDR3: TGTGCTTTGAAGCTGTCTGAAGCTTTCTTT.

This clone has just a few counts. The chain recombines TRBV6-5 with TRBJ1-1, with 8 bases aligning to TRBD1. V gave up 5 bases and J gave up 4 bases; unmatched junction bases: 6. Germline V gene data show CDR1 as MNHEY and CDR2 as SVGAGI. The CDR3 runs 14 residues. CDR3 region: CASSDRGLGTEAFF. The DNA of the CDR3 is TGTGCCAGCAGTGACAGGGGTCTCGGCACTGAAGCTTTCTTT.

This clone was counted only a few times. The chain couples TRBV9 to TRBJ2-7, with D perhaps TRBD1 (6 bases). The V end was cut by 0 bases, the J end by 2 bases, with 12 bases between. The CDR3 sequence is 15 residues long. Germline CDR1 SGDLS, CDR2 YYNGEE. Here the CDR3 reads CASSVGTGIPYEQYF. The CDR3 DNA reads TGTGCCAGCAGCGTAGGTACAGGGATTCCCTACGAGCAGTACTTC.

CDR3 protein: CASSWKGQGLSYEQYF. The CDR3 bases are TGTGCCAGCAGCTGGAAGGGACAGGGCTTGTCGTACGAGCAGTACTTC. The chain carries TRBV5-6 and TRBJ2-7; TRBD1 matches 9 bases. Per the germline V gene, CDR1 is SGHDT and CDR2 is YYEEEE. The J segment lost 4 bases and the V segment lost 3 bases, leaving 11 bases of the junction unmatched. This CDR3 comprises 16 residues.

V is TRBV11-2 and J is TRBJ1-1; D is unclear. The CDR3 loop spans 13 amino acids. V gave up 6 bases and J gave up 3 bases, with 11 bases separating them. Germline values: CDR1 SGHAT, CDR2 FQNNGV. CDR3 DNA sequence: TGTGCCAGCAGTTTTGACGGGTACACTGAAGCTTTCTTT. This translates into CASSFDGYTEAFF.

The genes are TRBV18 and TRBJ2-5; TRBD2 might be the D (5 bases). The CDR3 consists of 13 residues. Germline loops: CDR1 KGHSH, CDR2 LQKENI. Trimming took 4 bases from V and 11 from J, leaving 17 bases between them. The CDR3 here is CASSLQEAAEQYF. CDR3 in DNA: TGTGCCAGCTCACTCCAGGAGGCGGCGGAGCAGTACTTC.

This clone was counted only a few times. CDR3 DNA: TGTGCCAGCAGCCTTCAAGTTAGTAACAGTCCTGAAGGCTACACCTTC. Its translation is CASSLQVSNSPEGYTF. The V gene is TRBV9, the J gene TRBJ1-2; no reliable D call. CDR1 and CDR2 from the germline V gene are SGDLS and YYNGEE. With 4 bases removed from V and 8 bases from J, the gap between germline ends came to 24 bases. The CDR3 is 16 residues long.

This chain joins TRBV18 and TRBJ1-1, with 9 bases matching TRBD1. J lost 3 bases, V lost 4 bases, and 6 bases had no gene match. The length of the CDR3 is 15 residues. CDR1 and CDR2 (germline): KGHSH, LQKENI. The DNA for the CDR3 is TGTGCCAGCTCACTGGGACAGGGTAGAGACACTGAAGCTTTCTTT. Amino acids: CASSLGQGRDTEAFF.

This clone appeared a few times. V gene TRBV21-1 combines with J gene TRBJ1-5; the tabulated D call, TRBD1, remains unverified against the DNA. TRBV21-1 is a listed pseudogene. The CDR3 contains 16 residues. The CDR3 DNA reads TGTGCCAGCAGCAAAGCGGACAGGGATGGCAATCAGCCCCAGCATTTT. Its protein is CASSKADRDGNQPQHF.

The table lists this clone with a count of one. This rearrangement joins TRBV11-3 to TRBJ1-2; D is uncertain. The V gene lost 1 base and the J gene lost 4 bases, with 13 bases spanning the gap. Germline assignment: CDR1 SGHNT and CDR2 YENEEA. CDR3 size: 15 residues. Here the CDR3 DNA reads TGTGCCAGCAGCTTAGGGTCCGCAGGATCCTATGGCTACACCTTC. Protein sequence: CASSLGSAGSYGYTF.

This clone was counted only a few times. The V call is TRBV2, the J call TRBJ2-1, with D uncertain. CDR1 is SNHLY and CDR2 is FYNNEI in the germline V gene. The CDR3 has 14 amino acids. Trimming removed 10 bases at V and 5 bases at J, with 18 bases between. The CDR3 spells CATSIPNPDNEQFF. CDR3 in DNA: TGTGCCACCTCGATCCCCAACCCGGACAATGAGCAGTTCTTC.

The V gene is TRBV30, the J gene TRBJ2-7; D ambiguous. Germline V gene lookup returns CDR1 GTSNPN and CDR2 SVGIG (reference sequence). With 1 base removed from V and 6 bases from J, the gap between germline ends came to 4 bases. The CDR3 has 10 residues. The CDR3 region has the DNA TGTGCCTGGAGTGCTAGCGAGCAGTACTTC. Translation: CAWSASEQYF.

V gene TRBV11-3 combines with J gene TRBJ2-1; possibly TRBD2 for D (6 bases). The CDR3 extends over 16 amino acids. V lost 0 bases and J lost 0, with 9 bases in between. Germline CDR1 and CDR2: SGHNT and YENEEA. CDR3 coding DNA: TGTGCCAGCAGCTTAGAGTGGCGGGACTCCTACAATGAGCAGTTCTTC. It specifies CASSLEWRDSYNEQFF.

This clone was counted between two and nine times. This chain connects TRBV10-3 to TRBJ2-3; 7 bases are shared with TRBD2. CDR3 size: 13 residues. V shed 9 bases, J shed 5 bases, and the junction held 8 bases outside the gene matches. Germline CDR1 reads ENHRY; CDR2 reads SYGVKD. CDR3 nucleotides: TGTGCCATGCGAGGCGGGGGTAAAGATACGCAGTATTTT. Its translation is CAMRGGGKDTQYF.